This T cell receptor beta chain was captured in a study of T cell responses to AZD1222 COVID-19 vaccine. CDR3 length: 13 amino acids. Germline V gene sequence: CDR1 LNHDA, CDR2 SQIVND (reference sequence). Trimming stripped 5 bases from V and 1 base from J, with 9 bases between. Using immunoSEQ multiplex PCR, the repertoire was profiled, and TCRdb retains in-frame clones only, with some absent. The repertoire holds tens of thousands of clones, with more than 90% as singletons. The source of this sequence is an adult who received the AZD1222 COVID-19 vaccine. The chain employs TRBV19 and TRBJ2-7; D gene ambiguous. The specimen was peripheral blood, collected 28 days after the second AZD1222 dose. The CDR3 sequence: CASSLAGSYEQYF. The CDR3, as DNA: TGTGCCAGTAGTCTTGCAGGATCCTACGAGCAGTACTTC.